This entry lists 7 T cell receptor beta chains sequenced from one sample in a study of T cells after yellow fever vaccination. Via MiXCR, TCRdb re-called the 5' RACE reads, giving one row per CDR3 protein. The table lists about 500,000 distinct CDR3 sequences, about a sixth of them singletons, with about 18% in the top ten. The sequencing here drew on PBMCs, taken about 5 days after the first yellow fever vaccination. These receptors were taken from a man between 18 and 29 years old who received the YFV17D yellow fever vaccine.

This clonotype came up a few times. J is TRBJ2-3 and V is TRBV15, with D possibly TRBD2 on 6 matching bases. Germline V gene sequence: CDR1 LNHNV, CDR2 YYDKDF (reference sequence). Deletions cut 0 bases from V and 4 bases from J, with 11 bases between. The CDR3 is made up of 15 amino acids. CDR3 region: CATSRDSGIPDTQYF. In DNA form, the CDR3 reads TGTGCCACCAGCAGAGATAGCGGAATACCAGATACGCAGTATTTT.

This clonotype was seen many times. Here the CDR3 reads CASSLTGDTPTDTQYF. In DNA form, the CDR3 reads TGTGCCAGCAGTTTGACAGGGGACACTCCCACAGATACGCAGTATTTT. The J gene is TRBJ2-3, the V gene TRBV12-3 or TRBV12-4; 8 nucleotides agree with TRBD1. The ends lost 3 bases at V and 2 bases at J; junction bases unmatched: 7. CDR3 length: 16 amino acids.

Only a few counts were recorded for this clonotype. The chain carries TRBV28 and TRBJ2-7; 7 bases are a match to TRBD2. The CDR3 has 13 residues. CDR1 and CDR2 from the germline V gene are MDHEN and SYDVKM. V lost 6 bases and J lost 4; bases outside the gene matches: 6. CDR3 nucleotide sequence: TGTGCCAGCAGGACGGCCGGGGGGTACGAGCAGTACGTC. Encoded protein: CASRTAGGYEQYV.

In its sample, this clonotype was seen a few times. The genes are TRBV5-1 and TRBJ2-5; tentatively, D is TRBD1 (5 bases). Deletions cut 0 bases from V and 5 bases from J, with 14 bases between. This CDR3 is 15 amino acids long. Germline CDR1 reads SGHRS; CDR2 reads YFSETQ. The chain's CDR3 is CASSLGTPLVETQYF. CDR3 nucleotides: TGCGCCAGCAGCTTGGGGACACCCCTAGTCGAGACCCAGTACTTC.

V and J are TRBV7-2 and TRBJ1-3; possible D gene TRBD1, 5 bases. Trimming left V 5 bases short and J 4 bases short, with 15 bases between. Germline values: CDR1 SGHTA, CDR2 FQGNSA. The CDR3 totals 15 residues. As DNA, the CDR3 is TGTGCCAGCAGCCCGGAACGGGGCGAAGGAAACACCATATATTTT. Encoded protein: CASSPERGEGNTIYF.

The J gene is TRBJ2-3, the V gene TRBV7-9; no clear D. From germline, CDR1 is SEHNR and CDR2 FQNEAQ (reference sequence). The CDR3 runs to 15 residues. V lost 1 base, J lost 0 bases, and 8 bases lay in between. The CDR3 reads CASSLGYASTDTQYF. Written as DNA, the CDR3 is TGTGCCAGCAGCTTAGGCTACGCCAGCACAGATACGCAGTATTTT.

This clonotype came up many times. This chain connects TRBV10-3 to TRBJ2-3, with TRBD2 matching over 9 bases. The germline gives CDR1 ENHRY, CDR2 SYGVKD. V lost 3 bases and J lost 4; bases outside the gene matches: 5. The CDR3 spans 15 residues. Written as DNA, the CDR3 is TGTGCCATCAGTGAAGTAAGACTAGCGGCAGATACGCAGTATTTT. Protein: CAISEVRLAADTQYF.